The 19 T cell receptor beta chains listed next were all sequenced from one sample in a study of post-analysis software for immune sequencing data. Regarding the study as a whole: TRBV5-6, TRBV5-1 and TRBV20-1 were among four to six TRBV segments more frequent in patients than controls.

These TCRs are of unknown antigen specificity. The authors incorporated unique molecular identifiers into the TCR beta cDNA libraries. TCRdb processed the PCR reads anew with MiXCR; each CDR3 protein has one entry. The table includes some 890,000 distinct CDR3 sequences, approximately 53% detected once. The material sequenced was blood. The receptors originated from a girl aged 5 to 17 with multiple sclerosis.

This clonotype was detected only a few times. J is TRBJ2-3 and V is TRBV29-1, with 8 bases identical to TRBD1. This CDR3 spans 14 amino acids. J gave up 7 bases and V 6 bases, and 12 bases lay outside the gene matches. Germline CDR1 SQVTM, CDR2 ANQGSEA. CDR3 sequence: CSVQGQGRTHTQYF. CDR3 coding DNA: TGCAGCGTCCAAGGACAGGGCCGCACGCATACGCAGTATTTT.

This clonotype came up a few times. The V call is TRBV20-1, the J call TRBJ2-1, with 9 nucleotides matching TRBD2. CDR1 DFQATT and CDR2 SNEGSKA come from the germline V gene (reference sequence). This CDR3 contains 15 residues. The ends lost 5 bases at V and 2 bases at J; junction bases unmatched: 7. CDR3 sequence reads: CSAYDGTSPYNEQFF. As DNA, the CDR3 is TGCAGTGCTTACGACGGGACTAGCCCCTACAATGAGCAGTTCTTC.

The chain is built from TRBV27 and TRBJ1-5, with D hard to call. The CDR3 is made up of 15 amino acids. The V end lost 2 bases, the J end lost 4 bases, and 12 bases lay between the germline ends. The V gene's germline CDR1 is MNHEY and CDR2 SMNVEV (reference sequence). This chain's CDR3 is CASSLEFNRNQPQHF. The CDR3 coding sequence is TGTGCCAGCAGTTTAGAATTTAATAGGAATCAGCCCCAGCATTTT.

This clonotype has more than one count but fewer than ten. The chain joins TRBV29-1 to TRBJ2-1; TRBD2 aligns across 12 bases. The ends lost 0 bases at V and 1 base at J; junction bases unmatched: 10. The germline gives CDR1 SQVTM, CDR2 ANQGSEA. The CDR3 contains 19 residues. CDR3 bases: TGCAGCGTTGAAGATCAGTGGCTAGCGGGGGGGCAGTCCTACAATGAGCAGTTCTTC. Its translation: CSVEDQWLAGGQSYNEQFF.

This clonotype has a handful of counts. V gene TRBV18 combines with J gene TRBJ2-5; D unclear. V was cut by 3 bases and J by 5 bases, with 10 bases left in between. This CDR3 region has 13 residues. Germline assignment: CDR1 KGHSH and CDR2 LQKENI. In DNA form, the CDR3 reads TGTGCCAGCTCACCTGGCTTGTGGGAGACCCAGTACTTC. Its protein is CASSPGLWETQYF.

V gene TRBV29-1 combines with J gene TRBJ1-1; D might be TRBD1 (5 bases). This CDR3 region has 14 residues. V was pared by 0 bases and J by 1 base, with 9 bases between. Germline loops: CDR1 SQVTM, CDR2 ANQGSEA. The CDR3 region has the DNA TGCAGCGTTGAAGAGGCCGGGGGGAACACTGAAGCTTTCTTT. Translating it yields CSVEEAGGNTEAFF.

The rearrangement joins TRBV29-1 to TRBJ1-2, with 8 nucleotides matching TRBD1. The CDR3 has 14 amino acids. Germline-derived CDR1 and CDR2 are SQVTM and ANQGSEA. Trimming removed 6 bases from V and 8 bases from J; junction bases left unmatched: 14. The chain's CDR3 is CSVEAFDRGLGYTF. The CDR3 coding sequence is TGCAGCGTCGAGGCCTTTGACAGGGGATTAGGCTACACCTTC. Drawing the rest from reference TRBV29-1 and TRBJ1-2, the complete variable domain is SAVISQKPSRDICQRGTSLTIQCQVDSQVTMMFWYRQQPGQSLTLIATANQGSEATYESGFVIDKFPISRPNLTFSTLTVSNMSPEDSSIYLCSVEAFDRGLGYTFGSGTRLTVV.

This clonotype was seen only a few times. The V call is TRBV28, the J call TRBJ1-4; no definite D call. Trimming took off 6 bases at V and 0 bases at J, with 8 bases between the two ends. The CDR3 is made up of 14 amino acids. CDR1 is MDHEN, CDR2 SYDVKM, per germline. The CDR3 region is CASSTVATNEKLFF. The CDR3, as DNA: TGTGCCAGCAGCACTGTTGCAACTAATGAAAAACTGTTTTTT. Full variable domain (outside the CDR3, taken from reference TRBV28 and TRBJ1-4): DVKVTQSSRYLVKRTGEKVFLECVQDMDHENMFWYRQDPGLGLRLIYFSYDVKMKEKGDIPEGYSVSREKKERFSLILESASTNQTSMYLCASSTVATNEKLFFGSGTQLSVL.

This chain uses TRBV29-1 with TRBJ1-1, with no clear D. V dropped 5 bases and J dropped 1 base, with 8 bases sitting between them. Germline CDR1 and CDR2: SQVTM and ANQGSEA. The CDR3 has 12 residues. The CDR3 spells CSVWRENTEAFF. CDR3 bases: TGCAGCGTTTGGAGAGAGAACACTGAAGCTTTCTTT.

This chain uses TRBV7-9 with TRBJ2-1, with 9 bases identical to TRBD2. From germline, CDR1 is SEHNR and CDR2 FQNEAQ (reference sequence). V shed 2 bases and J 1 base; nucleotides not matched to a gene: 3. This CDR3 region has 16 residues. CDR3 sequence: CASSLTSGLSYNEQFF. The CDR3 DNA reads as TGTGCCAGCAGCTTAACTAGCGGGTTATCCTACAATGAGCAGTTCTTC. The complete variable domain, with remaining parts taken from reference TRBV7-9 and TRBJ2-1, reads DTGVSQNPRHKITKRGQNVTFRCDPISEHNRLYWYRQTLGQGPEFLTYFQNEAQLEKSRLLSDRFSAERPKGSFSTLEIQRTEQGDSAMYLCASSLTSGLSYNEQFFGPGTRLTVL.

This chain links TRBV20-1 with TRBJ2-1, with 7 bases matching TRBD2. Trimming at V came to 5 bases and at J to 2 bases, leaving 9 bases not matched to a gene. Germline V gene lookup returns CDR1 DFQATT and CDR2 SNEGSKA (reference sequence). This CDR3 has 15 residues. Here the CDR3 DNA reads TGCAGTGCTCAGCCCGGGCGGGAGCCCTACAATGAGCAGTTCTTC. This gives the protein CSAQPGREPYNEQFF.

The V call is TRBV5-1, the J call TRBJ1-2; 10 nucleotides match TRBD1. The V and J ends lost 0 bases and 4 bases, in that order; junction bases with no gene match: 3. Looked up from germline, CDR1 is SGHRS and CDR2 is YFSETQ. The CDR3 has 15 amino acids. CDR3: CASSLETGGVYGYTF. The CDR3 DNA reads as TGCGCCAGCAGCTTGGAGACAGGGGGCGTCTATGGCTACACCTTC. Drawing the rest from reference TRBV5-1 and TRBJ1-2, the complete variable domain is KAGVTQTPRYLIKTRGQQVTLSCSPISGHRSVSWYQQTPGQGLQFLFEYFSETQRNKGNFPGRFSGRQFSNSRSEMNVSTLELGDSALYLCASSLETGGVYGYTFGSGTRLTVV.

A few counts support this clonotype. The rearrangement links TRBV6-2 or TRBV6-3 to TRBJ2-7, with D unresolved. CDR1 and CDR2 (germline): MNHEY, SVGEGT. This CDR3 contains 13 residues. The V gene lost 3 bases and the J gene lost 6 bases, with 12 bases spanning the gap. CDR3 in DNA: TGTGCCAGCAGTTATCCCGGGTGGCTCGAGCAGTACTTC. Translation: CASSYPGWLEQYF.

The CDR3 sequence is CASSALAGVVTDTQYF. CDR3 sequence (DNA): TGTGCCAGCAGCGCCCTAGCGGGGGTGGTCACAGATACGCAGTATTTT. This rearrangement joins TRBV3-1 to TRBJ2-3, with 10 positions matching TRBD2. The CDR3 is 16 residues long. In germline, CDR1 is LGHDT, CDR2 YNNKEL (reference sequence). J was trimmed by 2 bases and V by 5 bases; bases with no gene match: 7.

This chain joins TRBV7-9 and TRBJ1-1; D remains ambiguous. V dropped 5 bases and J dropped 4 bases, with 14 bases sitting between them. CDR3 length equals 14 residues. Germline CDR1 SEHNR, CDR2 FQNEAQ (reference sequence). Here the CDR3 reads CASSPYLQGTEAFF. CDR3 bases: TGTGCCAGCAGCCCCTACTTACAAGGCACTGAAGCTTTCTTT. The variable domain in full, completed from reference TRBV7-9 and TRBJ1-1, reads DTGVSQNPRHKITKRGQNVTFRCDPISEHNRLYWYRQTLGQGPEFLTYFQNEAQLEKSRLLSDRFSAERPKGSFSTLEIQRTEQGDSAMYLCASSPYLQGTEAFFGQGTRLTVV.

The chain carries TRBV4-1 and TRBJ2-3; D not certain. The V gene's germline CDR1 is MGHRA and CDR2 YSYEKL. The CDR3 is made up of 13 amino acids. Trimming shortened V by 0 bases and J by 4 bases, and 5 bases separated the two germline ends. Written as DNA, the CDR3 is TGCGCCAGCAGCCAAGATTACGCAGATACGCAGTATTTT. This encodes CASSQDYADTQYF.

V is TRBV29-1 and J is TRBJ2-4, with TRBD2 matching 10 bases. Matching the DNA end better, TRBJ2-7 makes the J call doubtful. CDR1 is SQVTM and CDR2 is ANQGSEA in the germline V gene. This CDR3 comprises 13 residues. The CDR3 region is CSVVSGRIYEQYF. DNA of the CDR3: TGCAGCGTTGTTAGCGGGAGGATCTACGAGCAGTACTTC.

DNA of the CDR3: TGTGCCAGCAGCAACTACAATGAGCAGTTCTTC. It encodes CASSNYNEQFF. The V and J genes are TRBV6-5 and TRBJ2-1; no firm D call. The CDR3 covers 11 residues. Trimming pared 6 bases from V and 3 bases from J, leaving 3 bases between. Looked up from germline, CDR1 is MNHEY and CDR2 is SVGAGI.

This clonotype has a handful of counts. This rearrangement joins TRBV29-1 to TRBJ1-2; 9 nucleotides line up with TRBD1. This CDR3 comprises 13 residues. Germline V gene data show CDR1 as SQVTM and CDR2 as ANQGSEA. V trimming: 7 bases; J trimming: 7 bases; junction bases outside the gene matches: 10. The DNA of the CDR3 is TGCAGCGCCACAGGGGGCCCATCGTCTGGCTACACCTTC. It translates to CSATGGPSSGYTF.